This TCR beta chain was found in a study of T-cell reconstitution after alpha-beta-depleted transplantation in children. Whole-study results and caveats: In some patients, recipient T cells and intrathymic progenitors surviving conditioning explained high day-60 diversity. T-cell counts and diversity at one year following transplant were attributed mainly to newly produced T cells. Expanded clones from the graft, numbering several hundred, reportedly supplied alpha-beta T cells about two months after transplant.

Worth noting for this clonotype: Its antigen remains unidentified.

Preparation of the TCRbeta library used unique molecular identifiers. TCRdb re-analysed the PCR reads in MiXCR, keeping a single row per CDR3 protein. The sample records more than 500,000 distinct CDR3 sequences, around 10% being singletons. V was shortened by 10 bases and J by 0 bases, with 12 bases between the two germline ends. The V gene's germline CDR1 is MNHEY and CDR2 SVGAGI. The CDR3 loop spans 13 amino acids. This chain links TRBV6-5 with TRBJ1-2, with D uncertain. The starting material was PBMCs, mostly from graft donor cells, obtained 180 days after TCRalphabeta/CD19-depleted stem cell transplant. The sequence derives from a female patient aged 2-15 years who had a stem cell transplant for aplastic anemia, so the T cells may come from the graft donor. The CDR3 loop reads CATQLTANYGYTF. In nucleotides, the CDR3 is TGTGCCACCCAGTTGACTGCTAACTATGGCTACACCTTC.